This entry describes one T cell receptor beta chain. These data come from a study of T cell changes during pregnancy in multiple sclerosis. The CDR3 length is 11 residues. V shed 6 bases and J shed 7 bases, with 9 bases lying between them. Germline assignment: CDR1 SNHLY and CDR2 FYNNEI. The assay was immunoSEQ multiplex PCR, and TCRdb's table has in-frame clones only and misses some. The sample has about 15,000 clones; around 83% are singletons. The sample in question was CD8+ T cells from peripheral blood mononuclear cells, obtained after pregnancy. The receptor's source is a female donor in good health, enrolled as a control in a pregnancy study. The chain links TRBV2 to TRBJ1-1; tentatively, D is TRBD1 (5 bases). CDR3 nucleotides: TGTGCCAGCAGAAACAGGTTTGAAGCTTTCTTT. Protein product: CASRNRFEAFF.